Sequencing of this T cell receptor (beta chain) was carried out in a study of graft-versus-host responses after intestinal transplantation. Study information: Recipients underwent multivisceral, liver-intestinal, or isolated intestinal transplants. Anti-thymocyte globulin served as induction for all recipients, who then took tacrolimus and steroids for roughly 3 years. Study results and limitations: GvH clones appeared in recipient marrow, some first in ileum or blood. Declining HvG levels early post-transplant were linked to peak circulating GvH clone levels.

From germline, CDR1 is SGHTA and CDR2 FQGNSA. CDR3 length equals 15 residues. V lost 0 bases and J lost 8, with 11 bases in between. Sequencing was performed with immunoSEQ multiplex PCR; in TCRdb, only in-frame clones are kept and a portion is missing. The data hold tens of thousands of clones, with just under 95% observed a single time. With regard to this clone: Its antigen remains unknown.

The material sequenced was bone marrow, taken less than 750 days after intestinal transplantation. The source is a human patient who received an intestinal transplant, so some T cells may come from the graft donor. V and J are TRBV7-2 and TRBJ1-6, with D possibly being TRBD1 (6 bases). CDR3 region: CASSLAGDTYSPLHF. CDR3 sequence (DNA): TGTGCCAGCAGCTTAGCAGGGGACACTTATTCACCCCTCCACTTT.